A selection of T cell receptor beta chains follows, all from one sample in a study of cytomegalovirus exposure and HLA in healthy donors. Repertoires were generated with immunoSEQ multiplex PCR, while TCRdb's copy carries only in-frame clones and drops some. The sample lists 130,000 to 150,000 clones; over 70% were seen once. Sequenced material: PBMCs. These receptors all come from a man younger than 40 in good health and CMV-seropositive. Each CDR3 is given without its conserved first and last residue.

J gene: TRBJ2-2
V gene: TRBV6-1
CDR3 protein: ASSLSFDTGELF

J gene: TRBJ1-1
V gene: TRBV7-9
CDR3 protein: ASSSERSMNTEAF

J gene: TRBJ2-1
V gene: TRBV18
CDR3 protein: ASSDRTNEQF

J gene: TRBJ1-1
V gene: TRBV9
CDR3 protein: ASSVWGNAEAF

J gene: TRBJ2-3
V gene: TRBV10-3
CDR3 protein: AIRPGLAGGSTDTQY

J gene: TRBJ1-2
V gene: TRBV6-5
CDR3 protein: ASSYSPAGHYGYT

J gene: TRBJ2-3
V gene: TRBV2
CDR3 protein: ASGGRWTDTQY

J gene: TRBJ1-4
V gene: TRBV7-9
CDR3 protein: SSSDSSQFNEKLF

J gene: TRBJ2-3
V gene: TRBV28
CDR3 protein: ASSLPGEGTDTQY

J gene: TRBJ2-2
V gene: TRBV19
CDR3 protein: ASFQGATGELF

J gene: TRBJ1-3
V gene: TRBV28
CDR3 protein: ASSSRIGNTIY

J gene: TRBJ1-2
V gene: TRBV6-6
CDR3 protein: ASSYSRDFGGYT

J gene: TRBJ1-1
V gene: TRBV28
CDR3 protein: ASIGHRTGLNTEAF

J gene: TRBJ1-6
V gene: TRBV25-1
CDR3 protein: ASSDRGGNSYNSPLH

J gene: TRBJ2-5
V gene: TRBV19
CDR3 protein: ASGLTGEGYETQY

J gene: TRBJ2-7
V gene: TRBV10-3
CDR3 protein: AISESVSRSFSYEQY

J gene: TRBJ1-1
V gene: TRBV7-9
CDR3 protein: ASSRDRGEAF

J gene: TRBJ2-7
V gene: TRBV29-1
CDR3 protein: SVTSGGGYEQY

J gene: TRBJ2-1
V gene: TRBV19
CDR3 protein: ASSVPSTYNEQF

J gene: TRBJ1-6
V gene: TRBV7-9
CDR3 protein: ASSLAGEANSPLH

J gene: TRBJ1-1
V gene: TRBV19
CDR3 protein: ASSIHPGGAF

J gene: TRBJ1-2
V gene: TRBV9
CDR3 protein: ASSGRGRGEWGYT